This TCR beta chain originates from a study of blood T cell repertoires in COVID-19. The CDR3 totals 13 residues. Trimming stripped 1 base from V and 10 bases from J, with 13 bases between. Germline CDR1 and CDR2: MGHRA and YSYEKL. Categorization into cohorts depended on clinical history that participants reported. Recovered status applied to Cohort 3 donors who had two consecutive negative PCRs. It also applied to those with clearance or with symptom resolution. Authors' data handling: Reference gene primer amplification yielded estimated nucleated cell counts. Only in-frame clones appear in the TCRdb table, and some are missing; sequencing was by immunoSEQ multiplex PCR. That table is the source of V, J and clone size, and D and trimming were worked out from the DNA. This sample has hundreds of thousands of clones, with 85% to 90% found just once.

V gene TRBV4-1 combines with J gene TRBJ1-1; D is perhaps TRBD1 (6 bases). The TCR comes from a woman aged 30 to 39 who had recovered from COVID-19. Sequencing was done on a sample of PBMCs or T cells enriched from blood (not recorded which). The CDR3: CASSQGPGQGAFF. In DNA, the CDR3 is TGCGCCAGCAGCCAAGGACCGGGACAAGGAGCTTTCTTT.